The source of this T cell receptor beta chain is a study of T-cell reconstitution after alpha-beta-depleted transplantation in children. In regard to this clonotype: A much larger clone is a single base away; this may be a read error.

From germline, CDR1 is MNHEY and CDR2 SVGEGT. V lost 5 bases and J 2 bases, leaving 16 bases between the germline ends. CDR3 length: 15 amino acids. Preparation of the TCRbeta library involved a method that used unique molecular identifiers. TCRdb fed the PCR reads into MiXCR, producing one record per CDR3 protein. Of a few hundred thousand distinct CDR3 sequences listed, around 13% are singletons. The clonotype comes from a human donor who donated a stem cell graft to a child with combined immunodeficiency. The chain links TRBV6-2 or TRBV6-3 to TRBJ2-7; D might be TRBD1 (6 bases). Material: PBMCs from the stem cell graft donor, obtained from the stem cell graft. The CDR3 region has the DNA TGTGCCAGCAGTCCAACAGGGTTTAGAACCTACGAGCAGTACTTC. As protein: CASSPTGFRTYEQYF.